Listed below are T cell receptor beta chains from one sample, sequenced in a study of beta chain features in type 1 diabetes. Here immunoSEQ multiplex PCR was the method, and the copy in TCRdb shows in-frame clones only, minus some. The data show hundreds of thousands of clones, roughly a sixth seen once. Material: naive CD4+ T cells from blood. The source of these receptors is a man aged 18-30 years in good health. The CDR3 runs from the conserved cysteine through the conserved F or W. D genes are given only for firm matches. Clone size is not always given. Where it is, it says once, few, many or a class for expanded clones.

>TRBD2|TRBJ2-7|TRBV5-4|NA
TGTGCCAGCAGCTTGGGAGGACTAGCGGGATCTTACGAGCAGTACTTC
CASSLGGLAGSYEQYF
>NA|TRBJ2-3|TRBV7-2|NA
TGTGCCAGCAGCTTACTTAGTCACCTCACAGATACGCAGTATTTT
CASSLLSHLTDTQYF
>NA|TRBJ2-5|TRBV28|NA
TGTGCCAGCAGTTTACAGGGGCCGGGAGTAGAGACCCAGTACTTC
CASSLQGPGVETQYF
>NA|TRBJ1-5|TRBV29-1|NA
TGCAGCGTGAGGGTCACGGGCGGGGGAGGTCAGCCCCAGCATTTT
CSVRVTGGGGQPQHF
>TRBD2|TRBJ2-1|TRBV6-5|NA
TGTGCCAGCAGCCAGCGGGGGCCCCAGGCAAATGAGCAGTTCTTC
CASSQRGPQANEQFF
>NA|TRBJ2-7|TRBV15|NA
TGTGCCACCAGCAGGACGGTCAGCTCCTACGAGCAGTACTTC
CATSRTVSSYEQYF
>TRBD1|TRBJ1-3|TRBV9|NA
TGTGCCAGCAGCGTAGCGGGACAGGTCTCTTCTGGAAACACCATATATTTT
CASSVAGQVSSGNTIYF
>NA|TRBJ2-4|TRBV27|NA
TGTGCCAGCAGTGTGGGACCGATTCAGTACTTC
CASSVGPIQYF
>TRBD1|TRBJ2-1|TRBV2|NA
TGTGCCAGCAGTGGTCCAGGGGGCTATTCCCTCAATGAGCAGTTCTTC
CASSGPGGYSLNEQFF
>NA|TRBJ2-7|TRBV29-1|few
TGCAGCGCCCAAGGACTTTACTACGAGCAGTACTTC
CSAQGLYYEQYF
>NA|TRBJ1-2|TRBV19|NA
TGTGCCAGTAGTCTCGCCCGGAACTATGGCTACACCTTC
CASSLARNYGYTF
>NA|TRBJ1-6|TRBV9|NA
TGTGCCAGCAGCGAACAGGGCAATAATTCACCCCTCCACTTT
CASSEQGNNSPLHF